The sequence of this T cell receptor beta chain was determined in a study of molecular identifiers for immune sequencing clone quantification listed by TCRdb under 2018. Concerning the study at large: For a replicate experiment, RNA from roughly 20,000 or 100,000 naive CD8 T cells was divided into five aliquots, and four of the five aliquots were sequenced. CD8 T cells were used in a methods study to benchmark molecular-identifier clustering-based TCR repertoire sequencing (MIDCIRS) and TCR RNA copy counting.

This clonotype was recorded a few times. Its specific antigen is unknown. The record has no base qualities; no much larger clone is one base away. Libraries of naive CD8 T cells were generated from roughly 21,000 to 960,000 sorted cells, with 10%, 30% or 50% of the purified RNA used. Naive CD8 T cells, defined as CD8+CD4-CCR7+CD45RA+, were FACS-sorted into RLT Plus buffer on a BD FACSAria II. Detection sensitivity was tested by spiking Jurkat RNA equal to over 8 TCR copies' worth into samples containing 20,000-1,000,000 naive CD8 T cells. CD8 T cells were enriched with RosetteSep CD8+ T Cell Enrichment Cocktail and Ficoll-Paque, followed by ACK red cell lysis. On the study overall, not on this receptor specifically: Identical TCR molecules sharing a barcode could cause highly expanded clone sizes to be underestimated. Without barcode sub-clustering, chimeric consensus sequences inflated TCR diversity; chimeras reached as high as 47%. Clones above 20 RNA copies held over 98% of molecules in CMV-specific effector cells but under 1% in naive cells. Modeling estimated roughly 3 recovered TCR RNA copies per cell, compared with roughly 10 by digital PCR, which implies about 30% capture efficiency. Even against a background of 800,000 to 1,000,000 naive CD8 T cells, spiked-in Jurkat TCR RNA amounting to a single cell's worth was reported to be detectable. The naive libraries included spiked-in Jurkat TCR RNA (10 copies' worth), and this Jurkat TCR RNA is not part of the donor repertoire.

Via the germline V gene (reference sequence), CDR1 is DFQATT and CDR2 SNEGSKA. From its cysteine to its phenylalanine, the CDR3 spans 15 amino acids. Of the read, only the CDR3 DNA is kept; its 45 bases are in frame from base 1. Between the V and J ends, shortened by 0 bases and 4 bases respectively, the junction contains 13 bases. Receptors were amplified or captured by PCR. This sample was sequenced with an Illumina HiSeq 4000. Preparation of bulk TCR libraries followed a previously described approach, with the TCR primers listed in Table S5. Total RNA was purified with the Qiagen AllPrep DNA/RNA kit. Before analysis, reads from multiple sequencing runs of one library were combined. From the authors' description of their analysis: Only reads with exact TCR constant sequence were kept, trimmed to 150 nt, and grouped by their 12-nt molecular barcodes. Within each barcode group, reads were sub-clustered at a 15% Levenshtein threshold, and quality-weighted consensus sequences were built per RNA molecule. Non-functional sequences were removed, as were lower-count sequences one edit away from another. Based on fitting two negative binomial distributions, any barcode sub-cluster with under 20% of the maximum read count was discarded. TCRdb itself trimmed the public reads at Q25 with fastp, ran MiXCR and retained productive beta chains. Identical CDR3 proteins give one entry, which carries the most common genes and DNA. The V and J calls were determined by TCRdb, not by the authors. The sample profile shows some 650,000 distinct CDR3 sequences; about 20% of them were found once. The ten most abundant clones make up under 0.95% of the sample.

Rearrangement joined TRBV20-1 to TRBJ2-1; a tentative D call is TRBD2 (5 bases match). The receptor was derived from a human donor in good health. Some libraries in this study had Jurkat cell RNA spiked in. The specimen sequenced was naive CD8+ T cells from blood, with Jurkat cell RNA spiked in. The intended sense of this specimen's cell subset or site label: FACS-sorted CD8+CD4-CCR7+CD45RA+ naive T cells. The nucleotide sequence reads as follows: TGCAGTGCTAGAGATGTGGAGGCGGCGTACAATGAGCAGTTCTTC. It translates to CSARDVEAAYNEQFF.